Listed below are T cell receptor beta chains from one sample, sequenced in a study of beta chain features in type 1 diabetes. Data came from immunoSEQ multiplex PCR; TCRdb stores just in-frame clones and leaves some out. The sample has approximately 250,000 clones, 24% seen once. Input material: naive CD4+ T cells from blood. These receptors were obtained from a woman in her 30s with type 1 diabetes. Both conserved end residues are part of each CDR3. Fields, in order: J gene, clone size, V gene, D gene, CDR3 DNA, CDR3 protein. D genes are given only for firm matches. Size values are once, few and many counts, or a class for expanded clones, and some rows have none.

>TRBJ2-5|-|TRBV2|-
TGTGCCAGCAGTGTTCTTGAGACCCAGTACTTC
CASSVLETQYF
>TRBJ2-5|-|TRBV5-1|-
TGCGCCAGCAGCTTGGGCGACAGGCAAGAGACCCAGTACTTC
CASSLGDRQETQYF
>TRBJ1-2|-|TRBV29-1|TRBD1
TGCAGCGTTGTCCAGGGGGCTGTCTATGGCTACACCTTC
CSVVQGAVYGYTF
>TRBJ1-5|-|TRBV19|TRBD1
TGTGCCAGTAGCGGACAGGCTAATCAGCCCCAGCATTTT
CASSGQANQPQHF
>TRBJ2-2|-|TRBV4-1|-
TGCGCCAGCAGCCGGGCCCTCACCGGGGAGCTGTTTTTT
CASSRALTGELFF
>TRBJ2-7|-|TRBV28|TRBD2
TGTGCCAGCAGTTCCTCAAGCGGGACTCGCGAGCAGTACTTC
CASSSSSGTREQYF
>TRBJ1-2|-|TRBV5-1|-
TGCGCCAGCAGCTTGGAGGCGGACTATGGCTACACCTTC
CASSLEADYGYTF
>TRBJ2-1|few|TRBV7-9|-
TGTGCCAGCAGCCGTGGGGGGGCCGACAATGAGCAGTTCTTC
CASSRGGADNEQFF
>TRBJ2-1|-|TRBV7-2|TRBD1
TGTGCCAGCAGCTTAATGGGACAGGGTCAGTTCTTC
CASSLMGQGQFF
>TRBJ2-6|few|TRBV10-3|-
TGTGCCATCAGTGACAGGGCCGGGGCCAACGTCCTGACTTTC
CAISDRAGANVLTF
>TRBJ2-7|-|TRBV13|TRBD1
TGTGCCAGCAGCTCGGACAGGGGGCATAACGAGCAGTACTTC
CASSSDRGHNEQYF
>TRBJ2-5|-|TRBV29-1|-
TGCAGCGTTGTGGGGCTCCAAGAGACCCAGTACTTC
CSVVGLQETQYF
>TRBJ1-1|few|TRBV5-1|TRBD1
TGCGCCAGCAGCTTGGAGACAGGGACCGCGACTGAAGCTTTCTTT
CASSLETGTATEAFF
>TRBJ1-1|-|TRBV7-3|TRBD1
TGTGCCAGCAGCACAGGGGCCAGGACTGAAGCTTTCTTT
CASSTGARTEAFF
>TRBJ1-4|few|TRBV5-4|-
TGTGCCAGCAGCGGAGGACAGCCTAATGAAAAACTGTTTTTT
CASSGGQPNEKLFF
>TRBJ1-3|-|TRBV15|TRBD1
TGTGCCACCAGCAGAGATAGAGGGGGCGGAAACACCATATATTTT
CATSRDRGGGNTIYF
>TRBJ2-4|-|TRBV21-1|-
TGTGCCAGCGGGAGCATATACATTCAGTACTTC
CASGSIYIQYF
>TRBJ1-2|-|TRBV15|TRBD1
TGTGCCACCACGGGACAGGGGGCTGGCGGCTACACCTTC
CATTGQGAGGYTF
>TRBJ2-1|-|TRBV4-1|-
TGCGCCAGCAGCCAAGGGGCGACTAGGAGCTCCTACAATGAGCAGTTCTTC
CASSQGATRSSYNEQFF
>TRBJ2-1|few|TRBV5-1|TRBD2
TGCGCCAGCAGCTTGGAGCCGGGACTAGCGTATGAGCAGTTCTTC
CASSLEPGLAYEQFF
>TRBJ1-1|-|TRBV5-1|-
TGCGCCAGCAGCTTGGTTAGGGGTCAGCCTGAAGCTTTCTTT
CASSLVRGQPEAFF
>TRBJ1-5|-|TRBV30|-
TGTGCCTGGAGTGGGCAGTTAAATCAGCCCCAGCATTTT
CAWSGQLNQPQHF
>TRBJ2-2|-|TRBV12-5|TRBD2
TGTGCTAGTGGTCCGGGACTAGCGGGAGGAGGCACCGGGGAGCTGTTTTTT
CASGPGLAGGGTGELFF
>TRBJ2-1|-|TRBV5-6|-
TGTGCCAGCAGGTCGCGGCGAGTCTACAATGAGCAGTTCTTC
CASRSRRVYNEQFF
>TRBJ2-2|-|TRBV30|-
TGTGCCTGGAGACAGGGTTGGACCGGGGAGCTGTTTTTT
CAWRQGWTGELFF